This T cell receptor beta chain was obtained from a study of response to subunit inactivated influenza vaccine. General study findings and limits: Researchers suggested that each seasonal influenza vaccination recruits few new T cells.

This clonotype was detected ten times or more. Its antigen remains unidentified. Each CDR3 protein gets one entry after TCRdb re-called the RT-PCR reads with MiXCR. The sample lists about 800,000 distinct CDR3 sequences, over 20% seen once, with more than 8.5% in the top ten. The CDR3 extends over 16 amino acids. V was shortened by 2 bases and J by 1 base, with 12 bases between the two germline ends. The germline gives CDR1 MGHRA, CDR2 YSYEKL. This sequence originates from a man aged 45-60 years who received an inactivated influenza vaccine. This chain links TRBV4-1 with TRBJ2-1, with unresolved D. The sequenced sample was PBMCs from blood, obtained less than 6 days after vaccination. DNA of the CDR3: TGCGCCAGCAGCCAACTGGGAACGAAATCCTACAATGAGCAGTTCTTC. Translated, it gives CASSQLGTKSYNEQFF.